Following are 26 T cell receptor beta chains from one sample sequenced in a study of response to subunit inactivated influenza vaccine. TCRdb passed the RT-PCR reads through MiXCR, listing each CDR3 protein once. Among about 620,000 distinct CDR3 sequences, around 11% were seen once, and the ten largest hold roughly a tenth. Sequences were derived from PBMCs from blood, sampled on the day of vaccination. These receptors all stem from a man aged 50 or older who received an inactivated influenza vaccine.

V gene TRBV5-1 combines with J gene TRBJ2-1; 10 nucleotides agree with TRBD1. CDR1 and CDR2 (germline): SGHRS, YFSETQ. Trimming at V came to 4 bases and at J to 9 bases, leaving 13 bases not matched to a gene. This CDR3 has 16 residues. The CDR3 nucleotides are TGCGCCAGCAGCCCTACCATTGGACAGGGGGGGGGTGAGCAGTTCTTC. This codes for CASSPTIGQGGGEQFF. Looking up the rest from reference TRBV5-1 and TRBJ2-1 gives the full variable domain: KAGVTQTPRYLIKTRGQQVTLSCSPISGHRSVSWYQQTPGQGLQFLFEYFSETQRNKGNFPGRFSGRQFSNSRSEMNVSTLELGDSALYLCASSPTIGQGGGEQFFGPGTRLTVL.

The sample holds a few counts of this clonotype. The chain is built from TRBV5-1 and TRBJ2-3; either TRBD1 or TRBD2 may supply D (5 bases each). Germline CDR1 and CDR2: SGHRS and YFSETQ. This CDR3 is 14 amino acids long. V was pared by 4 bases and J by 3 bases, with 12 bases between. The CDR3 DNA sequence: TGCGCCAGCAGCACCGGGGCCGCGACAGATACGCAGTATTTT. It is translated as CASSTGAATDTQYF.

This clonotype has a count of ten or more. The chain recombines TRBV28 with TRBJ2-7; D gene ambiguous. The V gene's germline CDR1 is MDHEN and CDR2 SYDVKM. The CDR3 is 14 amino acids. Trimming cost V 3 bases and J 2 bases, with 11 bases left between them. The CDR3 bases are TGTGCCAGCAGTTTTTTCCCCCAGACCTACGAGCAGTACTTC. Translating gives CASSFFPQTYEQYF.

The V gene is TRBV6-2 or TRBV6-3, the J gene TRBJ2-3; D might be TRBD2 (5 bases). The CDR3 covers 15 residues. Looked up from germline, CDR1 is MNHEY and CDR2 is SVGEGT. Trimming removed 7 bases from V and 4 bases from J, with 18 bases in between. The CDR3 DNA reads TGTGCCAGCAACCCTACGGAAACTAGATCAGATACGCAGTATTTT. Amino acids: CASNPTETRSDTQYF.

This clonotype was seen a few times. The chain recombines TRBV20-1 with TRBJ2-6; D is possibly TRBD1 (6 bases). The CDR3 has 12 amino acids. V lost 6 bases and J 7 bases, leaving 10 bases between the germline ends. The germline gives CDR1 DFQATT, CDR2 SNEGSKA (reference sequence). CDR3 sequence (DNA): TGCAGTGCAACAGGGCTAGCCAACGTCCTGACTTTC. It translates to CSATGLANVLTF.

This clonotype was seen once. This chain links TRBV19 with TRBJ2-5; D gene uncertain. Trimming stripped 3 bases from V and 1 base from J, with 15 bases between. This CDR3 contains 16 residues. Germline loops: CDR1 LNHDA, CDR2 SQIVND (reference sequence). The CDR3 is CASSMGSKTSQETQYF. As DNA, the CDR3 is TGTGCCAGTAGTATGGGGTCCAAGACCTCCCAAGAGACCCAGTACTTC.

This clonotype showed up many times. CDR3 sequence: CATTAGAQAKNIQYF. The CDR3 nucleotides are TGTGCCACTACAGCAGGGGCGCAAGCCAAAAACATTCAGTACTTC. This sequence joins TRBV10-3 and TRBJ2-4; D might be TRBD1 (6 bases). Germline V gene sequence: CDR1 ENHRY, CDR2 SYGVKD. V was trimmed by 10 bases and J by 0 bases, leaving 16 bases between them. The CDR3 loop spans 15 amino acids.

The V and J genes are TRBV6-2 or TRBV6-3 and TRBJ2-5; 9 nucleotides agree with TRBD2. The CDR3 has 14 residues. From germline, CDR1 is MNHEY and CDR2 SVGEGT. V shed 6 bases and J 5 bases; nucleotides not matched to a gene: 7. For the CDR3, the DNA is TGTGCCAGCAGGATCGGCGGGGGGGGCGAGACCCAGTACTTC. The encoded protein is CASRIGGGGETQYF.

This clonotype came up a few times. The CDR3 region is CATSGIAKTSTDTQYF. The CDR3 DNA follows: TGTGCCACCAGTGGAATAGCCAAAACTAGCACAGATACGCAGTATTTT. This rearrangement joins TRBV24-1 to TRBJ2-3, with unresolved D. The germline gives CDR1 KGHDR, CDR2 SFDVKD. The CDR3 runs 16 residues. Trimming removed 5 bases at V and 0 bases at J, with 14 bases between.

The chain carries TRBV9 and TRBJ1-6, with D unclear. The CDR3 is 15 residues long. V gave up 2 bases and J gave up 10 bases, with 16 bases separating them. Per germline, CDR1 SGDLS and CDR2 YYNGEE. CDR3 sequence: CASSVSVGPGSPLHF. As DNA, the CDR3 is TGTGCCAGCAGCGTCTCCGTAGGCCCGGGCTCACCCCTCCACTTT.

This clonotype appeared a few times. The V call is TRBV10-3, the J call TRBJ1-5, with D unresolved. The V and J ends lost 3 bases and 3 bases respectively, with 12 bases between them. CDR1 and CDR2 (germline): ENHRY, SYGVKD. The CDR3 consists of 15 residues. CDR3 loop: CAISEREGYNQPQHF. In nucleotides, the CDR3 is TGTGCCATCAGTGAAAGGGAGGGTTACAATCAGCCCCAGCATTTT.

V gene TRBV7-2 combines with J gene TRBJ1-3, with D tentatively TRBD1 (6 bases). Trimming left V 5 bases short and J 3 bases short, with 14 bases between. Per the germline V gene, CDR1 is SGHTA and CDR2 is FQGNSA. This CDR3 is 15 amino acids long. CDR3: CASSPTGHGGNTIYF. CDR3 DNA: TGTGCCAGCAGCCCAACGGGACACGGTGGAAACACCATATATTTT.

This clonotype was found a few times. V and J are TRBV12-3 or TRBV12-4 and TRBJ2-1, with D perhaps TRBD2 (6 bases). The CDR3 runs to 16 residues. V lost 8 bases, J lost 0 bases, and 17 bases lay in between. Here the CDR3 reads CASAQSGGSSYNEQFF. As DNA, the CDR3 is TGTGCCAGCGCCCAAAGTGGGGGGAGCTCCTACAATGAGCAGTTCTTC.

The V gene is TRBV6-5, the J gene TRBJ2-7, with D perhaps TRBD2 (6 bases). Between the trimmed V and J ends, which lost 4 bases and 6 bases, there was a span of 19 bases. Germline V lookup: CDR1 MNHEY, CDR2 SVGAGI. The CDR3 is 15 amino acids. CDR3 sequence (DNA): TGTGCCAGCAGTTTAGGACTAAATACTGGGGGCGAGCAGTACTTC. This gives the protein CASSLGLNTGGEQYF.

The rearrangement joins TRBV11-2 to TRBJ2-7; 10 bases fit TRBD1. This CDR3 has 16 residues. The V gene end was trimmed by 2 bases and the J gene end by 5 bases; junction bases not matched to a gene: 9. CDR1 and CDR2 (germline): SGHAT, FQNNGV. CDR3 region: CASSLLWRTGGDEQYF. CDR3 DNA: TGTGCCAGCAGCTTACTATGGAGGACAGGGGGTGACGAGCAGTACTTC.

A few counts support this clonotype. The V gene is TRBV20-1, the J gene TRBJ1-5; perhaps TRBD1 as D (5 bases). This CDR3 region has 14 residues. The germline V and J ends were trimmed by 2 bases and 3 bases, with 11 bases remaining between them. The germline V gene has CDR1 DFQATT and CDR2 SNEGSKA (reference sequence). For the CDR3, the DNA is TGCAGTGCTAGAATGGGGCAGAACAATCAGCCCCAGCATTTT. This encodes CSARMGQNNQPQHF.

There are many counts of this clonotype. The chain employs TRBV5-6 and TRBJ2-5, with 7 bases identical to TRBD2. The CDR3 runs to 16 residues. Looked up from germline, CDR1 is SGHDT and CDR2 is YYEEEE. The V and J ends lost 4 bases and 5 bases, in that order; junction bases with no gene match: 14. In DNA form, the CDR3 reads TGTGCCAGCAGCCCCGGGGAGCGGGGACTTCTCGAGACCCAGTACTTC. Its translation is CASSPGERGLLETQYF.

This clonotype was recorded a few times. This chain joins TRBV5-6 and TRBJ1-1, with TRBD1 matching over 8 bases. From germline, CDR1 is SGHDT and CDR2 YYEEEE. V shed 0 bases and J 1 base; nucleotides not matched to a gene: 8. The CDR3 runs 17 residues. The CDR3 loop reads CASSLAGQGARNTEAFF. The DNA of the CDR3 is TGTGCCAGCAGCTTGGCGGGTCAGGGGGCACGGAACACTGAAGCTTTCTTT.

This clonotype was detected ten times or more. The chain's CDR3 is CASSLALTGYEQYF. Written as DNA, the CDR3 is TGTGCCAGCAGCTTAGCTTTGACCGGCTACGAGCAGTACTTC. The chain recombines TRBV7-9 with TRBJ2-7; D is undetermined. This CDR3 has 14 amino acids. Looked up from germline, CDR1 is SEHNR and CDR2 is FQNEAQ (reference sequence). V was trimmed by 0 bases and J by 3 bases, leaving 9 bases between them.

To note about this clonotype: A junction end diverges from the germline sequence, so it may reflect a read error. The chain joins TRBV4-3 to TRBJ2-2; D is tentatively TRBD1 or TRBD2 (5 bases each). Germline V CDR1 and CDR2: LGHNA, YSLEER. This CDR3 spans 16 amino acids. The chain's CDR3 is CASSELGVYGRRGAVF. The CDR3 region has the DNA TGCGCCAGCAGCGAGTTAGGGGTATACGGTCGCCGGGGAGCTGTTTTT.

The chain couples TRBV9 to TRBJ2-2; 7 bases line up with TRBD2. Germline V gene data show CDR1 as SGDLS and CDR2 as YYNGEE. CDR3 size: 17 residues. Trimming cost V 0 bases and J 7 bases; bases outside gene matches: 12. CDR3 sequence reads: CASSVGGRALVGGELFF. The CDR3 bases are TGTGCCAGCAGCGTAGGTGGGAGGGCCCTCGTCGGCGGGGAGCTGTTTTTT. The whole variable domain, remainder taken from reference TRBV9 and TRBJ2-2, is DSGVTQTPKHLITATGQRVTLRCSPRSGDLSVYWYQQSLDQGLQFLIQYYNGEERAKGNILERFSAQQFPDLHSELNLSSLELGDSALYFCASSVGGRALVGGELFFGEGSRLTVL.

The chain combines TRBV7-9 with TRBJ1-5; no definite D call. The CDR3 runs to 13 residues. The V end was cut by 9 bases, the J end by 3 bases, with 12 bases between. The germline CDR1 and CDR2 sequences are SEHNR and FQNEAQ (reference sequence). CDR3 sequence reads: CASNEDPNQPQHF. In nucleotides, the CDR3 is TGTGCCAGTAACGAGGACCCCAATCAGCCCCAGCATTTT.

There are a few counts of this clonotype. The chain joins TRBV5-1 to TRBJ1-2; a possible D gene is TRBD1 (6 bases). The CDR3 is 12 amino acids. V lost 0 bases, J lost 10 bases, and 10 bases lay in between. Germline CDR1 and CDR2: SGHRS and YFSETQ. The DNA of the CDR3 is TGCGCCAGCAGCTTGGTGGCAGGGGACTACACCTTC. Its protein product is CASSLVAGDYTF.

The CDR3 region has the DNA TGTGCCAGCAGCCAAGACCCGCGCGCTAACTATGGCTACACCTTC. This translates into CASSQDPRANYGYTF. The chain couples TRBV4-2 to TRBJ1-2; D is unclear. There are 15 residues in the CDR3. Germline values: CDR1 LGHNA, CDR2 YNFKEQ. Trimming cost V 0 bases and J 0 bases, with 8 bases left between them.

This clonotype was counted a few times. J is TRBJ2-1 and V is TRBV7-2; 8 positions match TRBD2. The ends lost 1 base at V and 6 bases at J; junction bases unmatched: 5. The CDR3 sequence is 15 residues long. Germline V gene sequence: CDR1 SGHTA, CDR2 FQGNSA. Written as DNA, the CDR3 is TGTGCCAGCAGCTTAGTTGGCGGGGGGCCCAATGAGCAGTTCTTC. It translates to CASSLVGGGPNEQFF.

The V gene is TRBV6-2 or TRBV6-3, the J gene TRBJ2-3; D remains unclear. The CDR3 runs 14 residues. The germline V and J ends were trimmed by 7 bases and 4 bases, with 15 bases remaining between them. The germline CDR1 and CDR2 sequences are MNHEY and SVGEGT. Here the CDR3 reads CASTQSWQADTQYF. The CDR3 nucleotides are TGTGCCAGCACCCAATCCTGGCAGGCAGATACGCAGTATTTT.